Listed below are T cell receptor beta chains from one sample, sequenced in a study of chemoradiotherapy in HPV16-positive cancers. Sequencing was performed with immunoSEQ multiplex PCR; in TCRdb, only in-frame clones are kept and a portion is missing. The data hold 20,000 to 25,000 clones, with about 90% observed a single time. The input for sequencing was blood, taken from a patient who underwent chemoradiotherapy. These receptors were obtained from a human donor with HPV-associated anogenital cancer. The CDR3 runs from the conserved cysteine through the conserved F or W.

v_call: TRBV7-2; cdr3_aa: CASSLSEDTDTQYF
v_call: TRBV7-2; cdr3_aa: CASRNEQFF
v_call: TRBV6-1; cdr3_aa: CASSSNYEQYF
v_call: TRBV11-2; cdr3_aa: CASSFSLAGNEQYF
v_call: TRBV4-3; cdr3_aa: CASSQGQINTGELFF
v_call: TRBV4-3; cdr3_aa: CASSQGRGGSSYNEQFF
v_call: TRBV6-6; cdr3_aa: CASSASSGTQYF
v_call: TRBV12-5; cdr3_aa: CASARIGTEKRETQYF
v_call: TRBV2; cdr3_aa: CASSEGGNQPQHF
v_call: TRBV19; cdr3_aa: CASSPRAGTEAFF
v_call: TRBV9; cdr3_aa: CASSPRRMNTEAFF
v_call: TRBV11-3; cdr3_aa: CASSLGETLSYEQYF
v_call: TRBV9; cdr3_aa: CASSVELSYGYTF
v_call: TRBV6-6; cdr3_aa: CASSSRGRRAFF
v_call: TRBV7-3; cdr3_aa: CASSLATEGDTQYF
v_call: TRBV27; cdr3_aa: CASSPEHSSYEQYF
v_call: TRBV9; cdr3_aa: CASSEQSGLPQETQYF
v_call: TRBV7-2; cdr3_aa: CASSLLGGDLGREQFF
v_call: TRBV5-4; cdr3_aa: CASSLMGGGYNEQFF
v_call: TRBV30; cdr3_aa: CAWSVDNNQPQHF
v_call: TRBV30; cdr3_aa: CAWSRVDRYEQYF
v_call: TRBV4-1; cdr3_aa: CASSQDVTGGDTEAFF
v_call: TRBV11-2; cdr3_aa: CASSLALAGKLNTQYF
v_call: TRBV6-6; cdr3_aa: CASRRTGGDPEAFF
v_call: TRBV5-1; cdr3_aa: CASSLRVEETQYF
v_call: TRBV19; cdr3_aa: CASSITGGSDTQYF
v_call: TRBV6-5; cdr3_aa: CASSTPQGNTIYF
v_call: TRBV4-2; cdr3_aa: CASSQSKGGELFF
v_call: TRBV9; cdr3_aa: CASSVAPQGAGTQYF
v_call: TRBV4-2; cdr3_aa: CASSDRQGRVEKLFF
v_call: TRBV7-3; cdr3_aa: CASSLYVGTRDEQYF
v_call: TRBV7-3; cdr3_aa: CASSALDVEGGELFF
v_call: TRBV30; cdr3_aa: CAWTKLDRITDTQYF
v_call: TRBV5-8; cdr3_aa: CASSFGLGHQETQYF
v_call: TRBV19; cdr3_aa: CASGQVFEQYF
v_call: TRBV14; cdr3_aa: CASSPYSGLASSQETQYF
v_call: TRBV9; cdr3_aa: CASSLTWGSSGVSTDTQYF